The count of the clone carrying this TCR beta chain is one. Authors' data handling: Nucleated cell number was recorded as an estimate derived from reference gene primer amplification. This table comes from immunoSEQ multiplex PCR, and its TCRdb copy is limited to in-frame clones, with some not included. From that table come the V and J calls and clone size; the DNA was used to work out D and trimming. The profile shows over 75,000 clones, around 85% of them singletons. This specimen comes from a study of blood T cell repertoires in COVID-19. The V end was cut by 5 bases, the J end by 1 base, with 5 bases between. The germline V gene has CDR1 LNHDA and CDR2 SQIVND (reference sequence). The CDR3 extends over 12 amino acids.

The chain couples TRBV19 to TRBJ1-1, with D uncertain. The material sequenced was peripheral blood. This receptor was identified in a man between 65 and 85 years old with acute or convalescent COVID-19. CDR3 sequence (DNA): TGTGCCAGTAGTTCGGGGAACACTGAAGCTTTCTTT. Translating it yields CASSSGNTEAFF.